The 10 T cell receptor beta chains in this list originate from one sample, sequenced in a study of CD8+CD57+ T cells in acquired aplastic anemia. Only patients with CD8+CD57+ cell expansion on flow cytometry were chosen for sequencing. TCR beta VDJ and CDR3 profiling used genomic DNA as template. Using its own MiXCR run on the reads, TCRdb lists one record per CDR3 protein. The data contain about 150,000 distinct CDR3 sequences, approximately 52% of them seen just once; the ten biggest clones take up about 12%. The sequenced sample consisted of sorted CD4+, CD8+, or CD8+CD57+ T cells (not recorded which) from PBMCs. The receptor source for this set is a human donor with aplastic anemia.

This clonotype has a count of ten or more. The rearrangement uses TRBV19 and TRBJ2-6; the D gene is possibly TRBD2 (6 bases). This CDR3 has 14 amino acids. Germline V lookup: CDR1 LNHDA, CDR2 SQIVND (reference sequence). The germline V and J ends were trimmed by 10 bases and 4 bases, with 14 bases remaining between them. The CDR3: CATEAGRGANVLTF. CDR3 nucleotide sequence: TGTGCCACCGAAGCGGGTAGGGGGGCCAACGTCCTGACTTTC.

This clonotype appeared a single time. The chain carries TRBV5-4 and TRBJ1-6; 8 bases are shared with TRBD1. V gave up 3 bases and J gave up 7 bases; unmatched junction bases: 3. Germline V gives CDR1 SGHNT, CDR2 YYREEE (reference sequence). The CDR3 has 14 residues. The CDR3 nucleotides are TGTGCCAGCAGCTCGGACAGGGCCAATTCACCCCTCCACTTT. Its protein product is CASSSDRANSPLHF.

This clonotype was detected only a few times. V usage is TRBV29-1 and J usage is TRBJ1-1; 8 bases map to TRBD1. The CDR3 runs to 15 residues. V was pared by 3 bases and J by 11 bases, with 17 bases of the junction left unmatched. The germline V gene encodes CDR1 SQVTM and CDR2 ANQGSEA. CDR3 amino acids: CSVDHPTGGGFGAFF. DNA for the CDR3: TGCAGCGTTGATCACCCTACAGGGGGAGGATTCGGTGCTTTCTTT.

The gene calls are TRBV10-3 and TRBJ2-6; 9 nucleotides agree with TRBD2. The length of the CDR3 is 17 residues. The trim removed 4 bases at V and 2 bases at J, leaving 6 bases unmatched. From germline, CDR1 is ENHRY and CDR2 SYGVKD. CDR3 DNA sequence: TGTGCCATCAGTGGGGGCGGGGGGGCTACTGGGGCCAACGTCCTGACTTTC. Its translation: CAISGGGGATGANVLTF.

The table lists this clonotype with many counts. This chain links TRBV5-6 with TRBJ2-1; possibly TRBD1 or TRBD2 for D (5 bases each). Trimming took 1 base from V and 7 from J, leaving 15 bases between them. The CDR3 has 15 amino acids. CDR1 and CDR2 from the germline V gene are SGHDT and YYEEEE. This CDR3 is CASSLRAGWGNEQFF. CDR3 bases: TGTGCCAGCAGCTTGAGGGCGGGCTGGGGGAATGAGCAGTTCTTC.

The sample holds many counts of this clonotype. This chain joins TRBV6-4 and TRBJ2-3; TRBD2 agrees at 8 bases. J lost 3 bases, V lost 8 bases, and 4 bases had no gene match. Per germline, CDR1 MRHNA and CDR2 SNTAGT. The CDR3 spans 13 residues. CDR3 protein: CASARLATDTQYF. CDR3 sequence (DNA): TGTGCCAGCGCCAGACTAGCGACAGATACGCAGTATTTT.

This clonotype occurred many times. The rearrangement links TRBV9 to TRBJ1-6; D gene uncertain. The CDR3 consists of 15 residues. Germline CDR1 is SGDLS and CDR2 is YYNGEE. V dropped 1 base and J dropped 6 bases, with 11 bases sitting between them. The CDR3 is CASSVSGEPNSPLHF. CDR3 bases: TGTGCCAGCAGCGTATCTGGGGAACCTAATTCACCCCTCCACTTT. Full variable domain (rest looked up from reference TRBV9 and TRBJ1-6): DSGVTQTPKHLITATGQRVTLRCSPRSGDLSVYWYQQSLDQGLQFLIQYYNGEERAKGNILERFSAQQFPDLHSELNLSSLELGDSALYFCASSVSGEPNSPLHFGNGTRLTVT.

The V and J genes are TRBV6-2 or TRBV6-3 and TRBJ2-3; 10 bases are a match to TRBD2. Germline-derived CDR1 and CDR2 are MNHEY and SVGEGT. The CDR3 spans 15 residues. The ends lost 4 bases at V and 6 bases at J; junction bases unmatched: 7. This chain's CDR3 is CASSSRSGGLDTQYF. The CDR3 bases are TGTGCCAGCAGTTCCCGTAGCGGGGGGTTGGATACGCAGTATTTT.

The chain combines TRBV20-1 with TRBJ1-1; D unresolved. From germline, CDR1 is DFQATT and CDR2 SNEGSKA (reference sequence). The CDR3 has 14 residues. V was trimmed by 7 bases and J by 7 bases, leaving 22 bases between them. The CDR3 nucleotides read TGCAGTGTTCGCCGTTCGCCCAGACGAGGTGAAGCTTTCTTT. Residues: CSVRRSPRRGEAFF.

The chain combines TRBV27 with TRBJ2-6; a weak D match, TRBD1 (6 bases). CDR1 MNHEY and CDR2 SMNVEV come from the germline V gene (reference sequence). This CDR3 has 16 amino acids. The V end was cut by 5 bases, the J end by 0 bases, with 11 bases between. CDR3 in amino acids: CASSTDSFSGANVLTF. The CDR3 DNA follows: TGTGCCAGCAGTACGGACAGTTTCTCTGGGGCCAACGTCCTGACTTTC.